What follows describes a single T cell receptor (beta chain). The antigen remains undetermined. The germline gives CDR1 SGHDT, CDR2 YYEEEE. The CDR3 loop spans 13 amino acids. The V end was cut by 3 bases, the J end by 11 bases, with 17 bases between. The method was immunoSEQ multiplex PCR; TCRdb's version includes in-frame clones alone and lacks a portion of them. The data hold around 51,000 clones, with roughly nine tenths observed a single time. This record comes from a study of T cell clones after liver transplantation. Study context: A pre-transplant mixed lymphocyte reaction with TCRbeta sequencing defined graft-donor-reactive clones followed in post-transplant blood. Apart from a few HCV-positive recipients, transplants were for non-autoimmune, non-viral reasons. Blood was drawn pre-transplant, before withdrawal, and after full or failed withdrawal.

Study-wide points: Migration into the graft, not deletion, may explain lost graft donor-reactive T cells.

Sequenced here: CD8+ T cells from blood, sampled 12 months after liver transplant. The sequence came from a human patient who received a liver transplant. Some T cells may be provided by the graft donor. V is TRBV5-6 and J is TRBJ1-1; D remains ambiguous. The DNA of the CDR3 is TGTGCCAGCAGCTGGGCTTCAATAGTCGGGGCTTTCTTT. Its protein is CASSWASIVGAFF.